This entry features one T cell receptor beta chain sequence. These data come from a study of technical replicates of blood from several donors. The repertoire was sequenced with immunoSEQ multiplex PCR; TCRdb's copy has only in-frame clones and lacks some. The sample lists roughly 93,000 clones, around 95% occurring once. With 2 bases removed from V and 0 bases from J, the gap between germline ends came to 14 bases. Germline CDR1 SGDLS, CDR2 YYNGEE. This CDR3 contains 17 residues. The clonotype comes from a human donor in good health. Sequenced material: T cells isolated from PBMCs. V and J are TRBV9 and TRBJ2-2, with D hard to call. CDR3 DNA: TGTGCCAGCAGCGTGAACTGGAGCCACACGAACACCGGGGAGCTGTTTTTT. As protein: CASSVNWSHTNTGELFF.